This T cell receptor (beta chain) was sequenced for a study of tumour-infiltrating T cells in Burkitt lymphoma. In the study overall: Survival, overall and progression-free, tracked with productive clonality.

TCRdb keeps only in-frame clones here, not all; method: immunoSEQ multiplex PCR. This table has around 9,900 clones, 62% appearing once. The CDR3 consists of 14 residues. V lost 1 base and J 1 base, leaving 5 bases between the germline ends. The V gene's germline CDR1 is LNHDA and CDR2 SQIVND (reference sequence). The material sequenced was tumor tissue. The clonotype comes from a human donor with diffuse large B-cell lymphoma. The V gene is TRBV19, the J gene TRBJ2-1, with D hard to call. CDR3 in amino acids: CASSIGGSYNEQFF. The CDR3, as DNA: TGTGCCAGTAGTATAGGCGGATCCTACAATGAGCAGTTCTTC.